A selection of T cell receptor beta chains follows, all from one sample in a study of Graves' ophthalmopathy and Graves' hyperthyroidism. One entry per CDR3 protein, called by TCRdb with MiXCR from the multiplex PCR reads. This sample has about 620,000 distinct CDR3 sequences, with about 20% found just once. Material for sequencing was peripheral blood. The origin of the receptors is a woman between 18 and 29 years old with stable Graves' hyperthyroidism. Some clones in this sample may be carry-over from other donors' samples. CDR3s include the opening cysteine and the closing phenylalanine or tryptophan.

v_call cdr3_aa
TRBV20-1 CSARDNGPSHNQPQHF
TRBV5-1 CASSLSQAFNSPLHF
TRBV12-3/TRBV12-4 CASSPRDQLWAIYF
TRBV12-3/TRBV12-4 CASRPKQGWSDTDTEAFF
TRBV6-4 CASRDQGRRNTGELFF
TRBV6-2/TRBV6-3 CASRGASNYGYTF
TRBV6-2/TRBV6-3 CASSIPAGGETQYF
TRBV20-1 CSARDQRGPLHF
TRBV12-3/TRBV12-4 CASSLEELNTEAFF
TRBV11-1 CASSSDVAGAAIEQETQYF
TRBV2 CASSVKWDGGGYTF
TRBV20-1 CSASELAGHLYEQYF
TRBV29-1 CSVEAGTGYEQYF
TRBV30 CAWSFLAGDLYF